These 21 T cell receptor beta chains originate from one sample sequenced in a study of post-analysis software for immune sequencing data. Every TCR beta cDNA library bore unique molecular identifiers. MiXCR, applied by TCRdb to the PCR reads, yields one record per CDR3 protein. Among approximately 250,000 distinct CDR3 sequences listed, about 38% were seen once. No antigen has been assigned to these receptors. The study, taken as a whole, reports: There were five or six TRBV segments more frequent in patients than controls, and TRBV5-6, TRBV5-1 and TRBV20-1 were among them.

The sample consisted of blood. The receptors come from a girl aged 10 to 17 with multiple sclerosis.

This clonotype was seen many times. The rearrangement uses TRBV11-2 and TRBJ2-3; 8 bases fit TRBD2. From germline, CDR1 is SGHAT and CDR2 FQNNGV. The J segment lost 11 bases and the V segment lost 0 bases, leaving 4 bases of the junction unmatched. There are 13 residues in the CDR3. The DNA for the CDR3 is TGTGCCAGCAGCTTAGAGGGCAGCGGGAGGCAGTATTTT. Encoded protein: CASSLEGSGRQYF.

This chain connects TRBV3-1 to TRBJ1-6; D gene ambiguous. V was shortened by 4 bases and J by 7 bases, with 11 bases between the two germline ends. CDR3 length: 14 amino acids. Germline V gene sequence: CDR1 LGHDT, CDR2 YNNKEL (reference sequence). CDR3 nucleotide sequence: TGTGCCAGCAGCCCAGGAGACCAGAATTCACCCCTCCACTTT. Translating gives CASSPGDQNSPLHF.

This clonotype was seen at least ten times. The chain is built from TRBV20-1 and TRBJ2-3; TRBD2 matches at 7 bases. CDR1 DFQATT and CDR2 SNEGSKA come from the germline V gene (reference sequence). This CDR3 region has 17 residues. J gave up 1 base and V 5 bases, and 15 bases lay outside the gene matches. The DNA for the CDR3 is TGCAGTGCTGGCCGGCGGTGGGGAGGGATGGGCACAGATACGCAGTATTTT. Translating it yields CSAGRRWGGMGTDTQYF.

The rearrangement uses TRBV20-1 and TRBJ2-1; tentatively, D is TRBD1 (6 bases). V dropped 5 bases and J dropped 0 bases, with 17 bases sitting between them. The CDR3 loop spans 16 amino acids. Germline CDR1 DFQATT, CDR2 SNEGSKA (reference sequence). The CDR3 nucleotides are TGCAGTGCTGTGGGGGCCCTAGACAGCTCCTACAATGAGCAGTTCTTC. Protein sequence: CSAVGALDSSYNEQFF.

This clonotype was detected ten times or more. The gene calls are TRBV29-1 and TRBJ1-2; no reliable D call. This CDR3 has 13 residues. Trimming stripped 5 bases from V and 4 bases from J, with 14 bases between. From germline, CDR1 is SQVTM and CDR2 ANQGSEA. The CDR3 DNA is TGCAGCGTTCGGGCGGGCGGCAGCTATGGCTACACCTTC. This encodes CSVRAGGSYGYTF.

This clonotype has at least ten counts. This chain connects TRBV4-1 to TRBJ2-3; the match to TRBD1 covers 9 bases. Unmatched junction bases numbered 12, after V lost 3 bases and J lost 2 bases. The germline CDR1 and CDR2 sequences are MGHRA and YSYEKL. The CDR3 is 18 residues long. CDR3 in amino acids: CASSHVPGQGFPTDTQYF. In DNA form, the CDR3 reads TGCGCCAGCAGCCATGTTCCGGGACAGGGTTTCCCCACAGATACGCAGTATTTT.

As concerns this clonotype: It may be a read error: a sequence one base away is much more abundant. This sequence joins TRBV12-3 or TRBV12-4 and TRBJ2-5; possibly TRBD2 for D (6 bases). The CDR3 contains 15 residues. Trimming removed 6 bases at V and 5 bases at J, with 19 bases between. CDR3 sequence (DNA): TGTGCCAGCAGCTGGGAGGCAGGGACCCGGGAGACCCAGTACTTC. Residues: CASSWEAGTRETQYF.

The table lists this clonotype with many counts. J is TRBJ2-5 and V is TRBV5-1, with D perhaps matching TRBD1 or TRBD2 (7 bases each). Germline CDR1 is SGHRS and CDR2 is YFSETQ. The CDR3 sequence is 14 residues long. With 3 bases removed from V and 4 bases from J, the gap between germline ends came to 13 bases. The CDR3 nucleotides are TGCGCCAGCAGCTCAGGGGGGGGCGGAGAGACCCAGTACTTC. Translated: CASSSGGGGETQYF.

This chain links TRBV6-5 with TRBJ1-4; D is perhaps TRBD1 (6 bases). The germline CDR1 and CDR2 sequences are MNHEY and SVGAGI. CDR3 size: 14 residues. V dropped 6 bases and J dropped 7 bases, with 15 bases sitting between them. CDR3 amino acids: CASRKGEESEKLFF. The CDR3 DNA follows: TGTGCCAGCAGAAAGGGGGAGGAAAGTGAAAAACTGTTTTTT.

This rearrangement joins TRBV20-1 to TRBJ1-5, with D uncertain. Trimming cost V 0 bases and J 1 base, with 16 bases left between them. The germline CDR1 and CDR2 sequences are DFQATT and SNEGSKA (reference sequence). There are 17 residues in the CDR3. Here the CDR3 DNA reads TGCAGTGCTAGAGATGTTAGGGCTGAGGTGAGCAATCAGCCCCAGCATTTT. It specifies CSARDVRAEVSNQPQHF.

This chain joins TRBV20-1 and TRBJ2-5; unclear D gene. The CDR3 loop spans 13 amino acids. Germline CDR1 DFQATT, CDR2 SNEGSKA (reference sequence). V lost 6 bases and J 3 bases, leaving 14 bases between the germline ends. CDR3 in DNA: TGCAGTGCACCACCGGGTCTTAAAGAGACCCAGTACTTC. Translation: CSAPPGLKETQYF.

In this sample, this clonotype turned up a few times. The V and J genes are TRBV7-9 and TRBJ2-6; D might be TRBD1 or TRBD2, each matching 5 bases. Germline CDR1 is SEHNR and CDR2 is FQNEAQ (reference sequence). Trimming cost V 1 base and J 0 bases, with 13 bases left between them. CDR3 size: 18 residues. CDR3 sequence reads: CASSLVIGANSGANVLTF. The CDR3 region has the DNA TGTGCCAGCAGCTTAGTGATCGGGGCCAACTCTGGGGCCAACGTCCTGACTTTC. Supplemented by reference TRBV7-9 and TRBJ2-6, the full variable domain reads DTGVSQNPRHKITKRGQNVTFRCDPISEHNRLYWYRQTLGQGPEFLTYFQNEAQLEKSRLLSDRFSAERPKGSFSTLEIQRTEQGDSAMYLCASSLVIGANSGANVLTFGAGSRLTVL.

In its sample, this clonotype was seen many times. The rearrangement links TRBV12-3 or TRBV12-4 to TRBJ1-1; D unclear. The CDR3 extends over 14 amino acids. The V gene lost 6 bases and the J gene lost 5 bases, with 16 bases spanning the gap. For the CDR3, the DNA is TGTGCCAGCAGGTTGGCCGTGAGGAGAACTGAAGCTTTCTTT. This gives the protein CASRLAVRRTEAFF.

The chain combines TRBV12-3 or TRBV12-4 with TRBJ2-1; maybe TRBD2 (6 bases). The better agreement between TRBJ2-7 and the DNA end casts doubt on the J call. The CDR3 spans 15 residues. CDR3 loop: CASSFRSGPYNEQYF. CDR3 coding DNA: TGTGCCAGCAGTTTCCGTAGCGGACCCTACAATGAGCAGTACTTC.

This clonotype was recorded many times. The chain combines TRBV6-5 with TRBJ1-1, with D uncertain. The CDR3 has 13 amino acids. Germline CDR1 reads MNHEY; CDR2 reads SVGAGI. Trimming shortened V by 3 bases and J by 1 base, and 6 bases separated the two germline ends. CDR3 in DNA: TGTGCCAGCAGTTATGGAGAGAACACTGAAGCTTTCTTT. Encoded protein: CASSYGENTEAFF.

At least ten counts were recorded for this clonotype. This chain's CDR3 is CASSLTTSYNEQFF. The CDR3 DNA follows: TGTGCCAGCAGCTTAACCACAAGCTACAATGAGCAGTTCTTC. This rearrangement joins TRBV11-2 to TRBJ2-1, with D unresolved. The CDR3 consists of 14 residues. V was cut by 2 bases and J by 3 bases, with 8 bases left in between. In germline, CDR1 is SGHAT, CDR2 FQNNGV.

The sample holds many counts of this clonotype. This CDR3 is CASSLGTSVSTDTQYF. The CDR3 nucleotides read TGTGCCAGCAGTTTAGGGACTAGCGTAAGCACAGATACGCAGTATTTT. The chain recombines TRBV12-3 or TRBV12-4 with TRBJ2-3; 9 nucleotides align to TRBD2. The CDR3 contains 16 residues. J was trimmed by 0 bases and V by 1 base; bases with no gene match: 2.

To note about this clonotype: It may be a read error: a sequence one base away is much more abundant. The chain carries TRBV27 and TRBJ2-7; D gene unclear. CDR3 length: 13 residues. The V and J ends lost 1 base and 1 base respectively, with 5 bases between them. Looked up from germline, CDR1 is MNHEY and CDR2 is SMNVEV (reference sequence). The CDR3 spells CASSLWGSYEQYF. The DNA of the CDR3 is TGTGCCAGCAGTTTATGGGGTTCCTACGAGCAGTACTTC.

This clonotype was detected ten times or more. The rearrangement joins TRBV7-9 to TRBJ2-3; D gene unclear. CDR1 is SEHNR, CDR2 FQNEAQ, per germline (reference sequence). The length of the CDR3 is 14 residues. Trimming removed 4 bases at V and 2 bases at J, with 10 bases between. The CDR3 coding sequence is TGTGCCAGCAGCTCCCACGGAGTCACAGATACGCAGTATTTT. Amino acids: CASSSHGVTDTQYF.

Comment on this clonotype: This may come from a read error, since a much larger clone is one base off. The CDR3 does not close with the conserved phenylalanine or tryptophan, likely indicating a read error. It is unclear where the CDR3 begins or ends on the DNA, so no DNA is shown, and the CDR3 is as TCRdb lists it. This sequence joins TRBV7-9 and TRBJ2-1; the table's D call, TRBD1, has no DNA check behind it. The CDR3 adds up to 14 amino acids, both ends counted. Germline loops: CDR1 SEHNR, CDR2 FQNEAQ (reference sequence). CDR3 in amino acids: CASSLAKDRGKGFL.

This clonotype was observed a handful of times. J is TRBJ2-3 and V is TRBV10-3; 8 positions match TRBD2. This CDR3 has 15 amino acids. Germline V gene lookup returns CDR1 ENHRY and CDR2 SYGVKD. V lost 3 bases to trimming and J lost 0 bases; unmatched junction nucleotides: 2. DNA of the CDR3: TGTGCCATCAGTGAAACTAGCGGTAGCACAGATACGCAGTATTTT. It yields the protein CAISETSGSTDTQYF.